The source of this T cell receptor beta chain is a study of multiple sclerosis patients with progressive multifocal leukoencephalopathy. Sequencing used immunoSEQ multiplex PCR; TCRdb keeps in-frame clones, though not all of them. The profile shows about 33,000 clones, about 88% of them singletons. Regarding time point: time of PML onset. Detection of JC virus DNA in cerebrospinal fluid confirmed PML diagnosed from clinical and MRI findings. The T3 samples were drawn when PML began. The CDR3 has 11 amino acids. Per germline, CDR1 SGHVS and CDR2 FQNEAQ. V shed 6 bases and J shed 6 bases, with 5 bases lying between them.

The TCR originated in a human donor with progressive multifocal leukoencephalopathy. The V call is TRBV7-8, the J call TRBJ2-2; D remains ambiguous. The sequences come from PBMCs, collected from a patient treated with natalizumab. The CDR3 region is CASREPGELFF. Here the CDR3 DNA reads TGTGCCAGCAGAGAGCCCGGGGAGCTGTTTTTT.